The subject of this entry is one T cell receptor (beta chain). Its specific antigen is unknown. No quality values exist for individual bases; no much larger clone is one base distant. This record comes from a study of shared T cell receptors in the human thymus (dated by TCRdb to 2020 to 2022). Background on the whole study: The study examined how self-reactive, shared T-cell receptor alpha chains are generated in the human thymus.

The library was obtained by the immunoSEQ multiplex PCR assay. In its TCRdb copy, this immuneACCESS table keeps in-frame sequences only and misses some clones. Where compared with another copy, unresolved V genes explain less than half of these, and the others have no known cause. The sample records 500,000 to 750,000 clones, around 89% of which are singletons. The ten largest clones add up to about 0.01% of the sample. This sample also appeared in a second study, on human thymus T cells. The second study also describes: In Finland, the donors were immunologically healthy infants who were having open corrective cardiac surgery for congenital heart defects. Thymus tissue was collected as surgical resects that were removed during corrective cardiac surgery. Both the thymic and the peripheral blood repertoires appeared to show biased V and J gene segment usage. According to the related research, thymic TCR repertoires were highly overlapping among unrelated individuals. The study characterized TCR alpha and beta repertoires from seven to nine infant thymus samples and four related peripheral blood samples. The infant donors were about 6 to 244 days old, and the cohort included several males and a couple of females. Thymocytes were mechanically released from the tissue and were stored as pellets of roughly 9-33 million cells at -70 degrees C. A QIAsymphony instrument was used to extract genomic DNA from the frozen cell pellets. TCRB and TCRAD loci were amplified from a standardized quantity of quality-controlled genomic DNA using the immunoSEQ multiplex PCR assay. Amplicons spanned the V(D)J region at a length sufficient to cover the CDR3 and identify V and J genes. Through the commercial immunoSEQ service, the amplicons were sequenced on an Illumina platform. Primer bias and sequencing errors were corrected as previously described, and TCRAD and TCRB definitions were based on the IMGT database. The repertoires were analysed using immunoSEQ Analyzer 3.0 and VDJTools for basic statistics, V/J segment usage, diversity estimates, rarefaction and pairwise overlap. Diversity was estimated with Chao1, ChaoE, Efron-Thisted, Shannon and inverse Simpson indices, and also on datasets down-sampled to the smallest sample. Repertoire overlap was assessed by strict matching of CDR3 nucleotide sequence, V gene and J gene, and clustering was done by Jaccard-based multidimensional scaling. On average, roughly 850,000 unique TCRB clonotypes were obtained from thymus samples, compared with 65,000 to 90,000 from blood samples.

The sample taken for sequencing was thymocytes. The TCR was taken from a boy in the first two years of life with a congenital heart defect. Donor details come from another sample of the same person, matched by shared clones.

The CDR3 protein sequence reads: CASSQDPGASGGGYNEQFF. The nucleotides are TGCGCCAGCAGCCAAGATCCGGGGGCTAGCGGGGGGGGGTACAATGAGCAGTTCTTC. In this chain, TRBV4-3 is recombined with TRBJ2-1, with TRBD2 identical over 12 junction bases. From a lookup of the germline V gene, CDR1 and CDR2 are LGHNA and YSLEER. From the cysteine through the phenylalanine, the CDR3 covers 19 amino acids. This entry keeps only the CDR3 DNA: 57 bases, framed from base 1. V lost 0 bases and J lost 4 bases, and the count of bases not matched to a germline gene is 10.